These T cell receptor beta chains were read from a single sample in a study of blood T cells in healthy people across ages. Via MiXCR, TCRdb re-called the 5' RACE reads, giving one row per CDR3 protein. The sample carries roughly 860,000 distinct CDR3 sequences, around 68% recorded once. Material: blood. The receptors come from a man aged 30 to 45 in good health. The CDR3 runs from the conserved cysteine through the conserved F or W. The D gene is left open where the match is weak. Size tells how often a clone was seen (once, few, many) or the class of an expanded clone, and some rows leave it out.

TRBV21-1	NA	NA	TRBJ2-5	TGTGCCACCCCCGGGACAGGGCTAGAGACCCAGTACTTC	CATPGTGLETQYF
TRBV5-1	few	NA	TRBJ1-5	TGCGCCAGCAGCTTGGACTCAGGCTTTCAGCCCCAGCATTTT	CASSLDSGFQPQHF
TRBV5-6	NA	TRBD1	TRBJ2-3	TGTGCCAGCAGTTATTCGACAGGGACCACAGATACGCAGTATTTT	CASSYSTGTTDTQYF
TRBV20-1	few	TRBD1	TRBJ2-3	TGCAGTGCAAAGGGACAGGGTCATCCGGATACGCAGTATTTT	CSAKGQGHPDTQYF
TRBV6-5	NA	NA	TRBJ1-4	TGTGCCGTTTCCCGCCCAAATTCAAAACTGTTTTTT	CAVSRPNSKLFF
TRBV7-3	NA	NA	TRBJ2-2	TGTGCCAGCAGCTACTTCGGGACTTCGAACACCGGGGAGCTGTTTTTT	CASSYFGTSNTGELFF
TRBV4-2	NA	NA	TRBJ2-5	TGTGCCAGCAGCCAAGAGGCCAGCGCAACAGGGCTGGAGACCCAGTACTTC	CASSQEASATGLETQYF
TRBV11-2	once	TRBD2	TRBJ2-5	TGTGCCAGCAGCTTAGGGCCTAGCGGGCGGAATGAGCAGTACTTC	CASSLGPSGRNEQYF
TRBV29-1	few	NA	TRBJ2-7	TGCAGCGCCAGGCGCAGAAAAATCTACGAGCAGTACTTC	CSARRRKIYEQYF
TRBV15	NA	NA	TRBJ2-3	TGTGCCACCAGCAGAGATGGGCGATATCGCACAGATACGCAGTATTTT	CATSRDGRYRTDTQYF
TRBV29-1	NA	TRBD1	TRBJ2-5	TGCAGCGGTCAGGGGGCCCGCATCCAAGAGACCCAGTACTTC	CSGQGARIQETQYF
TRBV7-3	NA	NA	TRBJ2-3	TGTGCCAGCAGCTCCATCACGAGCACAGATACGCAGTATTTT	CASSSITSTDTQYF
TRBV27	NA	TRBD2	TRBJ2-1	TGTGCCAGCAGTTCCCCCGGGACTAGCGGCTACAAGGAGCAGTTCTTC	CASSSPGTSGYKEQFF
TRBV20-1	NA	NA	TRBJ2-2	TGCAGTGCTAGGGGACCCGGTGGCGTACGCACCGGGGAGCTGTTTTTT	CSARGPGGVRTGELFF
TRBV27	NA	TRBD1	TRBJ1-4	TGTGCCAGCTACGGACAGGGGAGCGAAAAACTGTTTTTT	CASYGQGSEKLFF
TRBV5-1	NA	NA	TRBJ2-7	TGCGCCAGCAGCTCGCCCGAGGGGGTCTACGAGCAGTACTTC	CASSSPEGVYEQYF
TRBV12-5	few	NA	TRBJ2-3	TGTGCTAGTGGTGGGAATGCACGAACAGATACGCAGTATTTT	CASGGNARTDTQYF
TRBV25-1	NA	NA	TRBJ2-5	TGTGCCAGCAGTGAAGGCAGGACAGTAGAGACCCAGTACTTC	CASSEGRTVETQYF
TRBV7-2	NA	NA	TRBJ2-5	TGTGCCAGCAGCTGGGTGAGCCTCGGGGAGACCCAGTACTTC	CASSWVSLGETQYF
TRBV3-1	many	NA	TRBJ2-6	TGTGCCAGCAGCCAAGGTGGGGCCAACGTCCTGACTTTC	CASSQGGANVLTF
TRBV10-3	few	TRBD2	TRBJ2-3	TGTGCCATCAGACTAGCGGGACCAGATACGCAGTATTTT	CAIRLAGPDTQYF
TRBV28	NA	NA	TRBJ2-7	TGTGCCAGCAGTGTAGTGCCATCCGACGAGCAGTACTTC	CASSVVPSDEQYF
TRBV7-2	few	NA	TRBJ2-5	TGTGCCAGCAGTATCTTATCGGGACAAGAGACCCAGTACTTC	CASSILSGQETQYF
TRBV12-3/TRBV12-4	once	NA	TRBJ2-7	TGTGCCAACAGTCCCCCCGCAGGGGATGGCTACGAGCAGTACTTC	CANSPPAGDGYEQYF
TRBV29-1	NA	TRBD1	TRBJ2-7	TGCAGCGTTAGGGGACAGGAACTGTACGAGCAGTACTTC	CSVRGQELYEQYF
TRBV20-1	NA	TRBD1	TRBJ1-4	TGCAGTGCTAGAAGCCGGGACCAGGGGGATGAAAAACTGTTTTTT	CSARSRDQGDEKLFF
TRBV29-1	few	TRBD1	TRBJ2-7	TGCAGCGTTGAGGACTCAGGGGGCTACGAGCAGTACTTC	CSVEDSGGYEQYF
TRBV2	NA	TRBD2	TRBJ2-5	TGTGCCAGCAGACTAGCGGGGGCCGTGGAGACCCAGTACTTC	CASRLAGAVETQYF
TRBV25-1	NA	NA	TRBJ1-1	TGTGCCAGCAGGCTACAGGGATCGGACACTGAAGCTTTCTTT	CASRLQGSDTEAFF
TRBV7-2	NA	NA	TRBJ1-1	TGTGCCAGCAGCTTAGCGTTGTCAGGGACCTTGAACACTGAAGCTTTCTTT	CASSLALSGTLNTEAFF
TRBV4-1	NA	TRBD2	TRBJ2-1	TGCGCCAGCAATAGCGGGGATCCCTACAATGAGCAGTTCTTC	CASNSGDPYNEQFF
TRBV18	few	NA	TRBJ1-2	TGTGCCAGCTCACCGAGGCAGGAAGAGACCTATGGCTACACCTTC	CASSPRQEETYGYTF
TRBV4-2	NA	NA	TRBJ2-7	TGTGCCAGCAGCCAAGTATTAAGCTCCTACGAGCAGTACTTC	CASSQVLSSYEQYF
TRBV2	few	TRBD2	TRBJ2-1	TGTGCCAGCAGGGCGACTAGCGGGGGGAATGAGCAGTTCTTC	CASRATSGGNEQFF
TRBV14	NA	NA	TRBJ2-1	TGTGCCAGCAGCCAGACGGGGCCTAATGAGCAGTTCTTC	CASSQTGPNEQFF
TRBV6-2/TRBV6-3	NA	TRBD1	TRBJ2-5	TGTGCCAGCAACCACCGGGACAGGGGGCAAGAGACCCAGTACTTC	CASNHRDRGQETQYF
TRBV7-9	NA	NA	TRBJ1-2	TGTGCCAGCAGCTTACGGGCAGCCCAGAGAAACTATGGCTACACCTTT	CASSLRAAQRNYGYTF
TRBV5-1	NA	TRBD2	TRBJ2-1	TGCGCCAGCAGCTATAAAGCGGGGGACAATGAGCAGTTCTTC	CASSYKAGDNEQFF
TRBV2	NA	NA	TRBJ1-1	TGTGCCAGCAGTGCTGATGAAGGGATGGCCACTGAAGCTTTCTTT	CASSADEGMATEAFF
TRBV28	NA	TRBD2	TRBJ2-1	TGTGCCAGCAGTCCTCTAGCGGGGAACTATGAGCAGTTCTTC	CASSPLAGNYEQFF
TRBV7-2	many	TRBD1	TRBJ1-2	TGTGCCAGCAGCCCCGGACAGGAAGGGGGCTACACCTTC	CASSPGQEGGYTF
TRBV6-7	NA	NA	TRBJ2-5	TGTCCACAGCAATTTGCGAGTACAACTATTGGGGAGACCCAGTACTTC	CPQQFASTTIGETQYF
TRBV20-1	NA	TRBD2	TRBJ2-1	TGCAGTGCCCCGAATCCTAGCGGGGGCTACAATGAGCAGTTCTTC	CSAPNPSGGYNEQFF
TRBV5-1	NA	TRBD2	TRBJ2-3	TGCGCCAGCAGCACGACTAGCGGGGGGGCGAAAGATACGCAGTATTTT	CASSTTSGGAKDTQYF
TRBV5-1	NA	NA	TRBJ1-2	TGCGCCAGCAGCTTGGGGGGGACTTTGGATGGCTACACCTTC	CASSLGGTLDGYTF
TRBV10-3	NA	NA	TRBJ2-7	TGTGCCATCAGCTTGCGCGGCTTTGGCTACGAGCAGTACTTC	CAISLRGFGYEQYF
TRBV7-3	NA	NA	TRBJ2-6	TGTGCCAGCGGACCGGAGAGCTCTGGGGCCAACGTCCTGACTTTC	CASGPESSGANVLTF
TRBV19	NA	TRBD2	TRBJ2-1	TGTGCCAGTAATCTCGGACTAGCGACCAATGAGCAGTTCTTC	CASNLGLATNEQFF
TRBV4-2	few	NA	TRBJ2-1	TGTGCCAGCAGCCCTGAGGGGTACAATGAGCAGTTCTTC	CASSPEGYNEQFF
TRBV7-2	NA	NA	TRBJ2-7	TGTGCCAGCTCACCAGGGGCAGGCCTATCCTACGAGCAGTACTTC	CASSPGAGLSYEQYF
TRBV6-5	NA	NA	TRBJ2-7	TGTGCCACCTCTGGTGGGGTCTCTGTAAACGAGCAGTACTTC	CATSGGVSVNEQYF
TRBV5-1	once	TRBD2	TRBJ2-5	TGCGCCAGCAGCCCGACGTCACTAGCGGGGGAAGAGACCCAGTACTTC	CASSPTSLAGEETQYF
TRBV6-1	few	TRBD1	TRBJ1-2	TGTGCCAGCAGCGAACAGGGGGCGGGTGGCTACACCTTC	CASSEQGAGGYTF
TRBV20-1	NA	TRBD1	TRBJ1-2	TGCAGTGCTAGATTTCGGGGACAGGGGAACTATGGCTACACCTTC	CSARFRGQGNYGYTF
TRBV20-1	NA	NA	TRBJ2-7	TGCAGTGCTAGAGATGGAGCGGGTTCCCCCTACGAGCAGTACTTC	CSARDGAGSPYEQYF